Listed below are T cell receptor beta chains from one sample, sequenced in a study of human T cells and chemical hapten exposure. MiXCR was run by TCRdb on the RACE reads, yielding one entry per CDR3 protein. Here the sample spans tens of thousands of distinct CDR3 sequences, under 14% being singletons. Sample: whole blood, taken in connection with sensitization to the hapten diphenylcyclopropenone (DPC). All receptors derive from a man between 18 and 35 years old with alopecia areata. Some clones in this sample may be carry-over from other donors' samples. Each CDR3 is given with its conserved first and last residue. D genes are given only for firm matches. Rows may omit the clone size; those that give it use once, few, many or a size class.

D gene	V gene	J gene	clone size	CDR3 protein	CDR3 DNA
.	TRBV7-2	TRBJ2-3	few	CASSRQAADTQYF	TGTGCCAGCAGCCGACAGGCCGCAGATACGCAGTATTTT
TRBD2	TRBV7-3	TRBJ2-3	many	CASSIGLAGATDTQYF	TGTGCCAGCAGCATTGGACTAGCGGGGGCCACAGATACGCAGTATTTT
.	TRBV20-1	TRBJ1-5	few	CSASEWQKSQPQHF	TGCAGTGCTAGTGAGTGGCAGAAAAGTCAGCCCCAGCATTTT
TRBD1	TRBV18	TRBJ1-1	few	CASSPPTGDTEAFF	TGTGCCAGCTCACCACCGACAGGGGACACTGAAGCTTTCTTT
.	TRBV2	TRBJ2-6	.	CASTVVRLSSGANVLTF	TGTGCCAGCACAGTGGTAAGGCTGAGCTCTGGGGCCAACGTCCTGACTTTC
.	TRBV5-1	TRBJ2-2	.	CASSPVFLSGELFF	TGCGCCAGCAGCCCCGTTTTTCTCTCCGGGGAGCTGTTTTTT
TRBD1	TRBV29-1	TRBJ2-5	.	CRARTGISETQYF	TGCAGGGCCCGGACAGGGATCTCAGAGACCCAGTACTTC
.	TRBV5-1	TRBJ2-2	many	CASSWDSQDSLELFF	TGCGCCAGCAGCTGGGACTCGCAGGACTCCTTGGAGCTGTTTTTT
.	TRBV29-1	TRBJ1-1	many	CSVGVGPRAFF	TGCAGCGTTGGGGTAGGGCCGCGAGCTTTCTTT
.	TRBV18	TRBJ1-5	many	CASSPSVRNSNQPQHF	TGTGCCAGCTCACCATCGGTCAGAAATAGCAATCAGCCCCAGCATTTT
.	TRBV27	TRBJ2-2	.	CASSGIGRMGLELFF	TGTGCCAGCAGTGGAATCGGACGGATGGGATTGGAGCTGTTTTTT
.	TRBV19	TRBJ1-3	many	CASSTSTVSGNTIYF	TGTGCCAGTAGTACCTCGACAGTATCTGGAAACACCATATATTTT
TRBD2	TRBV7-2	TRBJ2-5	many	CASSLGTSGGPGTQYF	TGTGCCAGCAGCCTTGGGACTAGCGGGGGCCCGGGGACCCAGTACTTC
.	TRBV6-6	TRBJ2-2	few	CASSYRAQHTGELFF	TGTGCCAGCAGTTACAGGGCCCAGCACACCGGGGAGCTGTTTTTT
TRBD1	TRBV5-4	TRBJ2-3	.	CASSSEQGGAADTQYF	TGTGCCAGCAGCAGCGAACAGGGGGGCGCAGCAGATACGCAGTATTTT
.	TRBV29-1	TRBJ2-5	many	CSVGLEGETQYF	TGCAGCGTTGGCTTAGAGGGTGAGACCCAGTACTTC
.	TRBV6-5	TRBJ2-5	few	CASSYSGGRNVMETQYF	TGTGCCAGCAGTTATTCCGGGGGGCGTAATGTAATGGAGACCCAGTACTTC
.	TRBV4-3	TRBJ1-2	.	CASSPTGLGGYTF	TGCGCCAGCAGCCCAACAGGGTTAGGCGGCTACACCTTC
.	TRBV9	TRBJ2-5	many	CASSVHSRQETQYF	TGTGCCAGCAGCGTCCACAGTAGACAAGAGACCCAGTACTTC
.	TRBV29-1	TRBJ1-1	many	CSVVSRGAFF	TGCAGCGTTGTCTCGCGGGGAGCTTTCTTT
.	TRBV6-2/TRBV6-3	TRBJ2-2	few	CASSYRSPLGTGELFF	TGTGCCAGCAGTTACCGTAGCCCCTTGGGGACCGGGGAGCTGTTTTTT
.	TRBV19	TRBJ1-1	many	CASSPRPGTLNTEAFF	TGTGCCAGTAGTCCCCGCCCCGGGACACTTAACACTGAAGCTTTCTTT
.	TRBV4-2	TRBJ1-1	.	CASSQEDRRRGKIPEAFF	TGTGCCAGCAGCCAAGAGGATCGAAGGCGAGGAAAAATCCCTGAAGCTTTCTTT
.	TRBV10-3	TRBJ1-2	few	CAISARTEAPLNYGYTF	TGTGCCATCAGTGCCCGGACAGAGGCGCCGCTCAACTATGGCTACACCTTC
TRBD2	TRBV7-8	TRBJ2-1	.	CASSQGTSSEQFF	TGTGCCAGCAGCCAAGGGACTAGCAGTGAGCAGTTCTTC
TRBD1	TRBV18	TRBJ2-1	few	CASSGTVHNEQFF	TGTGCCAGCTCGGGGACAGTTCACAATGAGCAGTTCTTC
TRBD1	TRBV7-2	TRBJ1-4	many	CASRMGQQNEKLFF	TGTGCCAGCAGAATGGGACAGCAGAATGAAAAACTGTTTTTT
.	TRBV20-1	TRBJ1-1	many	CSATAQPAVRTEAFF	TGCAGTGCTACCGCACAGCCCGCGGTACGGACTGAAGCTTTCTTT
.	TRBV7-9	TRBJ1-1	many	CASSFAVNTEAFF	TGTGCCAGCAGCTTCGCTGTGAACACTGAAGCTTTCTTT